Following are 21 T cell receptor beta chains from one sample sequenced in a study of CD8 T cells in Susac syndrome. RNA amounts of about 0.5 to 1 ug underwent reverse transcription with random hexamers. TCRdb ran MiXCR on the immunoSEQ multiplex PCR reads and lists one entry per CDR3 protein. The sample has 25,000 to 30,000 distinct CDR3 sequences; 90% to 95% are singletons. The sequenced sample was CD8+ T cells from PBMCs. These receptor sequences come from a human donor in good health.

The chain joins TRBV7-9 to TRBJ2-1; D might be TRBD2 (6 bases). CDR3 length: 14 residues. The germline V gene has CDR1 SEHNR and CDR2 FQNEAQ (reference sequence). Trimming removed 5 bases from V and 4 bases from J, with 12 bases in between. CDR3 coding DNA: TGTGCCAGCAGCGGGACTGGCAAGTACAATGAGCAGTTCTTC. It specifies CASSGTGKYNEQFF. Looking up the rest from reference TRBV7-9 and TRBJ2-1 gives the full variable domain: DTGVSQNPRHKITKRGQNVTFRCDPISEHNRLYWYRQTLGQGPEFLTYFQNEAQLEKSRLLSDRFSAERPKGSFSTLEIQRTEQGDSAMYLCASSGTGKYNEQFFGPGTRLTVL.

The J gene is TRBJ1-1, the V gene TRBV2; 7 bases are shared with TRBD1. There are 12 residues in the CDR3. J lost 7 bases, V lost 6 bases, and 5 bases had no gene match. CDR1 is SNHLY and CDR2 is FYNNEI in the germline V gene. The CDR3 nucleotides are TGTGCCAGCAGCCAAGGGGGCGTTGAAGCTTTCTTT. Encoded protein: CASSQGGVEAFF.

This chain joins TRBV4-1 and TRBJ1-1; D not certain. Trimming left V 4 bases short and J 3 bases short, with 3 bases between. Looked up from germline, CDR1 is MGHRA and CDR2 is YSYEKL. The CDR3 has 11 amino acids. CDR3 region: CASSLDTEAFF. Here the CDR3 DNA reads TGCGCCAGCAGCCTCGACACTGAAGCTTTCTTT.

The rearrangement uses TRBV5-5 and TRBJ1-5, with a weak D call TRBD1 (6 bases). Trimming cost V 4 bases and J 0 bases, with 20 bases left between them. The CDR3 covers 18 residues. Germline V gene data show CDR1 as SGHKS and CDR2 as YYEKEE (reference sequence). The CDR3 here is CASSPWGAPSDSNQPQHF. DNA for the CDR3: TGTGCCAGCAGCCCGTGGGGGGCCCCGTCCGATAGCAATCAGCCCCAGCATTTT.

The rearrangement joins TRBV6-5 to TRBJ1-1, with 7 bases lining up with TRBD1. The CDR3 is 14 residues long. J lost 5 bases, V lost 4 bases, and 7 bases had no gene match. CDR1 is MNHEY, CDR2 SVGAGI, per germline. The CDR3 region is CASSLQGLGTEAFF. The CDR3 DNA follows: TGTGCCAGCAGTTTACAGGGGTTAGGAACTGAAGCTTTCTTT.

V usage is TRBV6-5 and J usage is TRBJ2-4; 8 bases map to TRBD2. The CDR3 length is 18 residues. V gave up 2 bases and J gave up 3 bases; unmatched junction bases: 12. CDR1 and CDR2 from the germline V gene are MNHEY and SVGAGI. The CDR3 DNA sequence: TGTGCCAGCAGTTACGCCACGGGAGGGTCGGTGGGCAAAAACATTCAGTACTTC. It is translated as CASSYATGGSVGKNIQYF.

The chain employs TRBV7-2 and TRBJ1-5; D is uncertain. Germline assignment: CDR1 SGHTA and CDR2 FQGNSA. V lost 1 base to trimming and J lost 7 bases, with 14 bases between them. The CDR3 runs 15 residues. The CDR3 loop is CASSLVGSSAQPQHF. DNA of the CDR3: TGTGCCAGCAGCTTAGTCGGGTCCTCTGCCCAGCCCCAGCATTTT.

The genes are TRBV27 and TRBJ1-2, with D possibly TRBD1 on 5 matching bases. This CDR3 has 11 amino acids. The germline V and J ends were trimmed by 5 bases and 13 bases, with 14 bases remaining between them. Germline lookup yields CDR1 MNHEY and CDR2 SMNVEV (reference sequence). In nucleotides, the CDR3 is TGTGCCAGCAGTAGTGGGGGGGTTTCCACCTTC. This gives the protein CASSSGGVSTF.

V and J are TRBV7-2 and TRBJ1-6, with D unclear. This CDR3 is built from 15 residues. Germline CDR1 is SGHTA and CDR2 is FQGNSA. Trimming removed 1 base from V and 9 bases from J, with 13 bases in between. In nucleotides, the CDR3 is TGTGCCAGCAGCTTAGGCACGGCGTTCCTTTCACCCCTCCACTTT. It is translated as CASSLGTAFLSPLHF.

The chain is built from TRBV19 and TRBJ1-1; tentatively, D is TRBD1 (6 bases). Germline V gene sequence: CDR1 LNHDA, CDR2 SQIVND (reference sequence). The CDR3 sequence is 16 residues long. The germline V and J ends were trimmed by 1 base and 0 bases, with 12 bases remaining between them. This chain's CDR3 is CASSIGQGTLNTEAFF. Here the CDR3 DNA reads TGTGCCAGTAGTATAGGGCAGGGGACCTTGAACACTGAAGCTTTCTTT.

The chain combines TRBV6-2 or TRBV6-3 with TRBJ2-3; 7 nucleotides match TRBD2. The germline CDR1 and CDR2 sequences are MNHEY and SVGEGT. V trimming: 5 bases; J trimming: 2 bases; junction bases outside the gene matches: 7. The CDR3 consists of 15 residues. CDR3 sequence reads: CASSPLTSITDTQYF. The CDR3 coding sequence is TGTGCCAGCAGTCCCCTGACTAGCATCACAGATACGCAGTATTTT.

This rearrangement joins TRBV3-1 to TRBJ2-7; D may be TRBD1 (7 bases). The germline V gene has CDR1 LGHDT and CDR2 YNNKEL (reference sequence). The length of the CDR3 is 16 residues. V was clipped by 0 bases and J by 5 bases, with 17 bases between them. The CDR3: CASSQELGGGRDEQYF. DNA for the CDR3: TGTGCCAGCAGCCAAGAACTCGGAGGGGGCAGGGACGAGCAGTACTTC.

The chain links TRBV3-1 to TRBJ2-5, with TRBD1 matching 8 bases. The J segment lost 4 bases and the V segment lost 4 bases, leaving 5 bases of the junction unmatched. Per germline, CDR1 LGHDT and CDR2 YNNKEL (reference sequence). The CDR3 spans 14 residues. The CDR3 sequence is CASSPLTGGETQYF. The CDR3 nucleotides are TGTGCCAGCAGCCCCCTCACAGGGGGAGAGACCCAGTACTTC.

The chain employs TRBV20-1 and TRBJ2-7, with D possibly TRBD1 on 5 matching bases. The CDR3 runs to 14 residues. Trimming pared 3 bases from V and 1 base from J, leaving 13 bases between. Looked up from germline, CDR1 is DFQATT and CDR2 is SNEGSKA (reference sequence). The CDR3 spells CSARDSQASYEQYF. Written as DNA, the CDR3 is TGCAGTGCTAGGGATTCACAGGCGTCCTACGAGCAGTACTTC.

CDR3 sequence: CASSIDLGLGIQYF. The CDR3, as DNA: TGTGCCAGTAGTATAGATCTCGGGCTCGGCATTCAGTACTTC. J is TRBJ2-4 and V is TRBV19; D is ambiguous. The CDR3 totals 14 residues. Germline assignment: CDR1 LNHDA and CDR2 SQIVND (reference sequence). Trimming shortened V by 0 bases and J by 9 bases, and 12 bases separated the two germline ends. Full variable domain (rest looked up from reference TRBV19 and TRBJ2-4): DGGITQSPKYLFRKEGQNVTLSCEQNLNHDAMYWYRQDPGQGLRLIYYSQIVNDFQKGDIAEGYSVSREKKESFPLTVTSAQKNPTAFYLCASSIDLGLGIQYFGAGTRLSVL.

V is TRBV5-4 and J is TRBJ2-7, with 8 bases aligning to TRBD2. Germline V gene sequence: CDR1 SGHNT, CDR2 YYREEE (reference sequence). V trimming: 3 bases; J trimming: 6 bases; junction bases outside the gene matches: 8. The CDR3 has 14 amino acids. The CDR3 bases are TGTGCCAGCAGCTCTAGCGGGTCCTGGTCCGAGCAGTACTTC. As protein: CASSSSGSWSEQYF.

V is TRBV12-3 or TRBV12-4 and J is TRBJ2-7; D is uncertain. The CDR3 runs to 13 residues. Trimming left V 4 bases short and J 3 bases short, with 10 bases between. The CDR3 DNA sequence: TGTGCCAGCAGTTCCTCGGGCCGCTACGAGCAGTACTTC. As protein: CASSSSGRYEQYF.

The V and J genes are TRBV20-1 and TRBJ1-6, with D perhaps TRBD1 (6 bases). V shed 1 base and J shed 0 bases, with 13 bases lying between them. This CDR3 spans 17 amino acids. Germline lookup yields CDR1 DFQATT and CDR2 SNEGSKA (reference sequence). The CDR3: CSARVAGASSYNSPLHF. The CDR3 region has the DNA TGCAGTGCTAGAGTGGCAGGGGCGAGCTCCTATAATTCACCCCTCCACTTT.

This chain links TRBV11-2 with TRBJ1-5; 7 bases match TRBD1. Germline trimming cut 2 bases from V and 4 bases from J; bases unmatched to any gene: 5. Germline CDR1 reads SGHAT; CDR2 reads FQNNGV. The CDR3 is 15 amino acids. The CDR3 protein is CASSLNLQGNQPQHF. The CDR3 DNA reads as TGTGCCAGCAGCTTAAACTTACAGGGGAATCAGCCCCAGCATTTT.

The rearrangement joins TRBV15 to TRBJ1-5, with D possibly being TRBD1 (5 bases). The CDR3 sequence is 14 residues long. Trimming stripped 4 bases from V and 3 bases from J, with 10 bases between. Per germline, CDR1 LNHNV and CDR2 YYDKDF (reference sequence). The CDR3 region is CATSTDRDNQPQHF. DNA of the CDR3: TGTGCCACCAGCACCGACAGAGACAATCAGCCCCAGCATTTT.

This sequence joins TRBV7-9 and TRBJ2-1; 9 bases map to TRBD1. Trimming removed 6 bases from V and 0 bases from J; junction bases left unmatched: 6. The CDR3 totals 16 residues. Per germline, CDR1 SEHNR and CDR2 FQNEAQ (reference sequence). As DNA, the CDR3 is TGTGCCAGCAGGGAGACAGGGGGGAACTCCTACAATGAGCAGTTCTTC. Amino acid sequence: CASRETGGNSYNEQFF.